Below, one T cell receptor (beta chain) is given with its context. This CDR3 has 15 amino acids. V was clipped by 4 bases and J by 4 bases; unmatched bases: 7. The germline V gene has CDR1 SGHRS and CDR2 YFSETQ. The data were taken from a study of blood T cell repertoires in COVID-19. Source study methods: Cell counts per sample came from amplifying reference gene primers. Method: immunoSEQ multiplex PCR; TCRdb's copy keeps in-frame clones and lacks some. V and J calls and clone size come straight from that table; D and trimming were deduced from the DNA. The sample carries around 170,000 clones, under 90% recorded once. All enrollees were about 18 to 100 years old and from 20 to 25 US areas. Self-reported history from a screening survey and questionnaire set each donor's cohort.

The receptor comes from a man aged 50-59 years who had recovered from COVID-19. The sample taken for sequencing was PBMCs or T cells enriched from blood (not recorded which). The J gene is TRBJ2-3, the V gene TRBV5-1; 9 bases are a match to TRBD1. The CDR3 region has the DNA TGCGCCAGCAGCCCCCGGGACAGGGCCCCAGATACGCAGTATTTT. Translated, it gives CASSPRDRAPDTQYF.